Here is one T cell receptor beta chain with its context. There is no known antigen for this receptor. Base-call qualities are not available, and no considerably larger clone is one nucleotide away. Genomic DNA was extracted from sorted cells for sequencing of the TCRbeta CDR3 region. TCRbeta CDR3 regions were sequenced using the immunoSEQ Assay. TCRdb took this table from immuneACCESS and kept in-frame rearrangements with V and J called. Such tables lack part of the clones; where checked against another copy, unresolved V genes explain under half of the gap, and the rest is unexplained. The sample table holds approximately 11,000 clones, of which roughly 78% were seen once. 21% of the sample is held by the ten biggest clonotypes. The CDR3 holds 15 amino acids from the cysteine to the phenylalanine. The sequence is cut down to CDR3 DNA, 45 bases in frame from base 1. Between the V and J ends, shortened by 0 bases and 1 base respectively, the junction contains 9 bases. Based on the germline V gene, the CDR1 and CDR2 sequences are MNHEY and SVGAGI.

The source of the sample is a study of OX40 agonist ivuxolimab in advanced cancers. Regarding the complete study: Ivuxolimab was an agonistic, fully human IgG2 monoclonal antibody directed against OX40 (CD134), a costimulatory receptor. Peripheral TCRbeta sequencing was intended to test whether TCR sequence diversity was altered and clonal T-cell expansion was caused by ivuxolimab. Among the roughly 50 dose-escalation patients, some 20 had hepatocellular carcinoma, some 15 melanoma, 9 renal cell carcinoma and 9 head and neck cancer. Three dose-escalation patients achieved partial responses, one with hepatocellular carcinoma and two with cutaneous melanoma. Intravenous ivuxolimab was administered to patients every 2 weeks at six dose levels: 0.01, 0.1, 0.3, 1.5, 3 and 10 mg/kg. The monotherapy dose-escalation portion (N ≈ 57 patients) of the phase I ivuxolimab trial is reported in the paper. Patients were allowed to have had prior anti-PD-1, anti-PD-L1 or anti-CTLA-4 therapy, and 30% to 50% of the dose-escalation patients had previously received checkpoint inhibitors. A male proportion of roughly 80% and a mean age of 60 years, ranging from about 20 to 80, were recorded for the dose-escalation cohort.

The trial excluded patients who had a history of autoimmune disease or who were on systemic immunosuppression. Peripheral blood for TCR sequencing was drawn from every dose cohort at baseline, at cycle 4 day 1 and at cycle 7 day 1. The samples were taken from a phase I, first-in-human, multicenter, open-label dose-escalation trial of ivuxolimab. Adults with locally advanced or metastatic melanoma, renal cell carcinoma, hepatocellular carcinoma or head and neck squamous cell carcinoma were enrolled in the trial. Before TCR sequencing, CD4+ and CD8+ T cells were separately sorted from peripheral blood. Results the study describes overall, beyond this receptor: The antigen specificity of the clonally expanded peripheral T cells was not determined. At doses of 0.1 to 3.0 mg/kg, clonal expansion of both CD4+ and CD8+ blood T cells was observed from baseline to week 6. Low levels of normalized T-cell clonal expansion were also seen in some patients who did not respond. On average, CD8+ T cells showed more expanded clones than CD4+ T cells after ivuxolimab. In partial responders in the 0.1-3.0 mg/kg groups, normalized peripheral clonal expansion was found to be among the lowest, especially among CD8+ T cells.

The source is an adult with an advanced solid tumor such as melanoma, head and neck, liver or kidney cancer. In this chain, TRBV6-5 is recombined with TRBJ1-1; TRBD1 is a possible D gene, resting on 5 matching bases. The sample consisted of CD4+ or CD8+ T cells sorted from blood, taken in a trial of the OX40 agonist ivuxolimab. CDR3 sequence: CASSYSTQANTEAFF. The DNA is TGTGCCAGCAGTTACTCGACACAGGCGAACACTGAAGCTTTCTTT.